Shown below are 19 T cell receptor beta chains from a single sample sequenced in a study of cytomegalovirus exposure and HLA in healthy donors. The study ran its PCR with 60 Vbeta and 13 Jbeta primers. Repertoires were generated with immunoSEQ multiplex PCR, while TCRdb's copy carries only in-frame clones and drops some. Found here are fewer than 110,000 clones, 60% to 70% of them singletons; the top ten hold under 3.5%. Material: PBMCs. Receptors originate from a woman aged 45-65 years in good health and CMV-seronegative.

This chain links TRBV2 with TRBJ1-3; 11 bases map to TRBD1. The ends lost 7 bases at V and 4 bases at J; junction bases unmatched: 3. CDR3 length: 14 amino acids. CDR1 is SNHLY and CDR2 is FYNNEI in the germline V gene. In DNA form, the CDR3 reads TGTGCCAGCACATGGGACAGGGGGGGAAACACCATATATTTT. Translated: CASTWDRGGNTIYF.

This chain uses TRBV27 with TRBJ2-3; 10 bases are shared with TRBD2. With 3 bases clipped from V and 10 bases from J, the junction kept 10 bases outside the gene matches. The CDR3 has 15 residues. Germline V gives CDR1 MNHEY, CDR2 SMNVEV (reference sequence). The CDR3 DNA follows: TGTGCCAGCAGTTTTGAAGCGGGAGGGTGGGATGCGCAGTATTTT. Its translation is CASSFEAGGWDAQYF.

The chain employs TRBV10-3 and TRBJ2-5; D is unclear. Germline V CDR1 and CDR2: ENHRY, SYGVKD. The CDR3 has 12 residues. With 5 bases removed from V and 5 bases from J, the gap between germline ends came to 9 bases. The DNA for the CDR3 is TGTGCCATCAGTCCAGGTTCGGAGACCCAGTACTTC. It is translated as CAISPGSETQYF.

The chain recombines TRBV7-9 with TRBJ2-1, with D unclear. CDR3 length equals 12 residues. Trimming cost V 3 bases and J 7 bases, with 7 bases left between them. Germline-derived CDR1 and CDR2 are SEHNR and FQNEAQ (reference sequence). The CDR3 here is CASSFSLNEQFF. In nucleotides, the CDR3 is TGTGCCAGCAGCTTCTCTTTAAATGAGCAGTTCTTC.

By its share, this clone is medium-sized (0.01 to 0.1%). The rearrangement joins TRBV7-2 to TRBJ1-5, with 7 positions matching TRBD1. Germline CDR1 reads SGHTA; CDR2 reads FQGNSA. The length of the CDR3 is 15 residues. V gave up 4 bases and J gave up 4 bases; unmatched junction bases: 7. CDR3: CASSSTGTENQPQHF. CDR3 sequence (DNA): TGTGCCAGCAGCTCCACCGGGACAGAAAATCAGCCCCAGCATTTT. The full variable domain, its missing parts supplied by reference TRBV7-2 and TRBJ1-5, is GAGVSQSPSNKVTEKGKDVELRCDPISGHTALYWYRQSLGQGLEFLIYFQGNSAPDKSGLPSDRFSAERTGGSVSTLTIQRTQQEDSAVYLCASSSTGTENQPQHFGDGTRLSIL.

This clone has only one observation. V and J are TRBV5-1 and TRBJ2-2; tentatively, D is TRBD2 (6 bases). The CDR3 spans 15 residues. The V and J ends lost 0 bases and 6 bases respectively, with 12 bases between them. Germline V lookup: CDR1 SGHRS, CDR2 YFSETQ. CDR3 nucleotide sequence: TGCGCCAGCAGCTTGGAGGGGCCGGGGGCCGGGGAGCTGTTTTTT. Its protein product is CASSLEGPGAGELFF.

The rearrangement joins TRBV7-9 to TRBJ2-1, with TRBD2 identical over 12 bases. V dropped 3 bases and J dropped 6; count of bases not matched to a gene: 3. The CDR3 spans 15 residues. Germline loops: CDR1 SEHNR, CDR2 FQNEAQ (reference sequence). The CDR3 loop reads CASSLEGLAGNEQFF. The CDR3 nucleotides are TGTGCCAGCAGCTTGGAGGGACTAGCGGGCAATGAGCAGTTCTTC.

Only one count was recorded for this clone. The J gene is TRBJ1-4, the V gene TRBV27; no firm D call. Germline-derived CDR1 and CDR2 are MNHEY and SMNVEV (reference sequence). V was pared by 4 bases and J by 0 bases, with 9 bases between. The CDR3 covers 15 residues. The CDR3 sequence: CASSWLSATNEKLFF. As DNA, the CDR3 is TGTGCCAGCAGTTGGCTTTCTGCAACTAATGAAAAACTGTTTTTT.

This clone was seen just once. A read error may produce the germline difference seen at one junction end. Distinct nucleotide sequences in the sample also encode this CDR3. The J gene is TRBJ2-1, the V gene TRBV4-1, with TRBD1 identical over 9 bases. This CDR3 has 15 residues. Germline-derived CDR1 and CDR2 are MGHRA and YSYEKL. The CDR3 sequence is CASSQGDRDYNEQFF. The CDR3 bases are TGCGCCAGCAGCCAAGGGGACAGGGACTACAACGAGCAGTTCTTC.

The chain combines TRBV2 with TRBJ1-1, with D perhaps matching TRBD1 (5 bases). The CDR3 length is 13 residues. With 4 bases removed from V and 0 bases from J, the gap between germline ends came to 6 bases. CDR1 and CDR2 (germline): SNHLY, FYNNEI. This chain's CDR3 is CASSGQMNTEAFF. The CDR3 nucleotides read TGTGCCAGCAGTGGACAGATGAACACTGAAGCTTTCTTT.

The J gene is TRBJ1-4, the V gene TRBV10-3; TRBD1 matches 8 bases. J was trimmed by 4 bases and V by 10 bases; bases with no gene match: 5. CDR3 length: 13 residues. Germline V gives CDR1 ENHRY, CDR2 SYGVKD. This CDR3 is CATRTGRNEKLFF. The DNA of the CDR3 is TGTGCCACCCGGACAGGGCGTAATGAAAAACTGTTTTTT.

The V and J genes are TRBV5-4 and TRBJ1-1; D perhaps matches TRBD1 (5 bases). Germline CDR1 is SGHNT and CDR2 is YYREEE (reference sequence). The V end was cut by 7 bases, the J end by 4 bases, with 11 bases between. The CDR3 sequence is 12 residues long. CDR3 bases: TGTGCCAGCCGGGGGGTTTCCACTGAAGCTTTCTTT. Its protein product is CASRGVSTEAFF.

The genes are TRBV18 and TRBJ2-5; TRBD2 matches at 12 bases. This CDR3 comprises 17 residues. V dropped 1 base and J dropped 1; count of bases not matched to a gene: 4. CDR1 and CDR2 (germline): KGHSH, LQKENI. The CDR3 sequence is CASSPRGLAGPQETQYF. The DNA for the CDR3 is TGTGCCAGCTCACCACGTGGACTAGCGGGGCCCCAAGAGACCCAGTACTTC.

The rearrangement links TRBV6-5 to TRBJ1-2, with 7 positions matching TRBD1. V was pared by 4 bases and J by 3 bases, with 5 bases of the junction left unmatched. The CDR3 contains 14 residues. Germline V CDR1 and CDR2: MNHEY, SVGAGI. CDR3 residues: CASSSTGWDYGYTF. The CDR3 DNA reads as TGTGCCAGCAGTTCGACAGGGTGGGACTATGGCTACACCTTC.

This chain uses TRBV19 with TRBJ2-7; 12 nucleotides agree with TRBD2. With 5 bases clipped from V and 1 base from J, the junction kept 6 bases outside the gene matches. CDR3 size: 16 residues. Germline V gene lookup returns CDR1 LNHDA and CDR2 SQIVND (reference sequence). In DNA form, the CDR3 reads TGTGCCAGTAGTCCTCAACTAGCGGGGGGATCCTACGAGCAGTACTTC. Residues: CASSPQLAGGSYEQYF.

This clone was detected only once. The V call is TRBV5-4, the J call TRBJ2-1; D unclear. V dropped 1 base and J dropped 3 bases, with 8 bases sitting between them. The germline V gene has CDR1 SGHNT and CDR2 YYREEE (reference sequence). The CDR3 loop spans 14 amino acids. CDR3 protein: CASSLFADYNEQFF. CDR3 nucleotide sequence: TGTGCCAGCAGCTTGTTCGCGGACTACAATGAGCAGTTCTTC.

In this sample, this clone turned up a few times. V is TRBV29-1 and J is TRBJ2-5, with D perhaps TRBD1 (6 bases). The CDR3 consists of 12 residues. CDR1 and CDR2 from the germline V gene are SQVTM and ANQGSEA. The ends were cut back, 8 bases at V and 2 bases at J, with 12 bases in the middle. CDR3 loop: CSTTGTQETQYF. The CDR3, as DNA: TGCAGCACAACCGGGACACAAGAGACCCAGTACTTC. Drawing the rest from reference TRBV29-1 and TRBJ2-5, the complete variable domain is SAVISQKPSRDICQRGTSLTIQCQVDSQVTMMFWYRQQPGQSLTLIATANQGSEATYESGFVIDKFPISRPNLTFSTLTVSNMSPEDSSIYLCSTTGTQETQYFGPGTRLLVL.

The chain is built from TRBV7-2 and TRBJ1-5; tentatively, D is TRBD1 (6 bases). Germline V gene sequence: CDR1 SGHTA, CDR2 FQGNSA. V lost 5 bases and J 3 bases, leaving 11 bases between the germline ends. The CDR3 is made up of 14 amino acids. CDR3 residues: CASSPTGLNQPQHF. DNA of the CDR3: TGTGCCAGCAGCCCTACAGGGCTCAATCAGCCCCAGCATTTT.

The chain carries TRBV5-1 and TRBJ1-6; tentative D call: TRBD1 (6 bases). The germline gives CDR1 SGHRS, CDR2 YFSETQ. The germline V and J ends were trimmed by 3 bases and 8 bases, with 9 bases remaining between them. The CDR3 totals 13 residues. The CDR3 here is CASSSDSDSPLHF. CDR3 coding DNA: TGCGCCAGCAGCTCGGACAGCGATTCACCCCTCCACTTT.